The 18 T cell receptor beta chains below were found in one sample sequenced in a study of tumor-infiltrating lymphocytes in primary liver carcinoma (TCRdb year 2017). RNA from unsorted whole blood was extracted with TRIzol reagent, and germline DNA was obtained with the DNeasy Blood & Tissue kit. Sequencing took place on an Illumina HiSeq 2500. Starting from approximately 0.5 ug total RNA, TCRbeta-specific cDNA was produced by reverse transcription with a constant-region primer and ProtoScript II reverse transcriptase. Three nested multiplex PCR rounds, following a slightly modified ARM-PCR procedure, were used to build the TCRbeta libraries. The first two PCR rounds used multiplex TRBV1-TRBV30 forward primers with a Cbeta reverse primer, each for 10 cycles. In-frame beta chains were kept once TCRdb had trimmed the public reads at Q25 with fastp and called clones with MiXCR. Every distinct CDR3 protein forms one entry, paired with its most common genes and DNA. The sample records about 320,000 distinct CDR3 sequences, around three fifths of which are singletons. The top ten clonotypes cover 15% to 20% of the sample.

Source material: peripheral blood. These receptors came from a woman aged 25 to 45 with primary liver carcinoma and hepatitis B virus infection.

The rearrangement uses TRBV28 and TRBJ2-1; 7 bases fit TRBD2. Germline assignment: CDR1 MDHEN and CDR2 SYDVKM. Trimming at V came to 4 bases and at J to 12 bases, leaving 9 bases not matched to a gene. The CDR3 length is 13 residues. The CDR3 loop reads CASSYGQVAGQFF. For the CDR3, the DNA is TGTGCCAGCAGTTATGGCCAGGTAGCGGGGCAGTTCTTC.

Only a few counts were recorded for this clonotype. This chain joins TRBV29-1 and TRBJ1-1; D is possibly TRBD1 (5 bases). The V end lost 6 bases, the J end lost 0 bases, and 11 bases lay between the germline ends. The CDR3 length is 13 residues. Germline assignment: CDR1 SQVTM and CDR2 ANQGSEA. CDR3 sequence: CSVMGEVNTEAFF. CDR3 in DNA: TGCAGCGTGATGGGGGAGGTGAACACTGAAGCTTTCTTT.

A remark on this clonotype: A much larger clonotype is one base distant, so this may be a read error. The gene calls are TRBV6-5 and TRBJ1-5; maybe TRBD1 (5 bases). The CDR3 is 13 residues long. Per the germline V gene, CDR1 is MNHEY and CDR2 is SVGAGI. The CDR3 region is CVSSWDSSQPQHF. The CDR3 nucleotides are TGTGTCAGCAGTTGGGACTCTTCGCAGCCCCAGCATTTT.

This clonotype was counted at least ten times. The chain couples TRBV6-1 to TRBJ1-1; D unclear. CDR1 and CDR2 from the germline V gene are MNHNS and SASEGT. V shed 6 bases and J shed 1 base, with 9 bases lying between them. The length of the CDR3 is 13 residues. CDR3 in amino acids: CASRYDQNTEAFF. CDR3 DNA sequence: TGTGCCAGCAGGTACGATCAGAACACTGAAGCTTTCTTT.

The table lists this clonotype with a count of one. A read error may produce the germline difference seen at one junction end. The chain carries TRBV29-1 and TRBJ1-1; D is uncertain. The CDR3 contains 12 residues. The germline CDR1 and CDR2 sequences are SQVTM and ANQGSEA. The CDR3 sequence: CSTEMMNTETFF. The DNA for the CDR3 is TGCAGCACAGAGATGATGAACACTGAAACTTTCTTT. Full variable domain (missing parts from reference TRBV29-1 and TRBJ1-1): SAVISQKPSRDICQRGTSLTIQCQVDSQVTMMFWYRQQPGQSLTLIATANQGSEATYESGFVIDKFPISRPNLTFSTLTVSNMSPEDSSIYLCSTEMMNTETFFGQGTRLTVV.

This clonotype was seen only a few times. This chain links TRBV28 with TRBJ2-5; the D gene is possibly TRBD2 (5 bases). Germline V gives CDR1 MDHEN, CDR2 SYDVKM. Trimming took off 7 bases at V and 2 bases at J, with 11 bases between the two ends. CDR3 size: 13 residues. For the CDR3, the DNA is TGTGCCAGCAATGAGGGCTTTCAAGAGACCCAGTACTTC. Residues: CASNEGFQETQYF.

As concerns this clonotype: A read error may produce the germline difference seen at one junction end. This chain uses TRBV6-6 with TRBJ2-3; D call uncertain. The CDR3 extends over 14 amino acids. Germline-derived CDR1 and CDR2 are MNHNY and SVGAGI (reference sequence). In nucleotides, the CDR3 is TGTGCCAGCAGTCCCCTAGTTCGCACAGATACGAAGTATTTT. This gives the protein CASSPLVRTDTKYF.

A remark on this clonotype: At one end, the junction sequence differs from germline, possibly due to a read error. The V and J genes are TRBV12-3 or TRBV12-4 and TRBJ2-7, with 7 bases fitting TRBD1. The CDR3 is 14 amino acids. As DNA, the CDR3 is TGTACCAGCAGTTTAGGGCCAGGGGGTGACGAGCAGTACTTC. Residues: CTSSLGPGGDEQYF.

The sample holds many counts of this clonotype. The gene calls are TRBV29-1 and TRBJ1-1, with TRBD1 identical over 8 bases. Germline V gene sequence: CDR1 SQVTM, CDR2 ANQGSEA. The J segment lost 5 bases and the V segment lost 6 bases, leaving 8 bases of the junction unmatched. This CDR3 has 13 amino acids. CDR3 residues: CSVRTGSFTEAFF. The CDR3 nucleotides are TGCAGCGTCAGGACAGGGTCGTTTACTGAAGCTTTCTTT.

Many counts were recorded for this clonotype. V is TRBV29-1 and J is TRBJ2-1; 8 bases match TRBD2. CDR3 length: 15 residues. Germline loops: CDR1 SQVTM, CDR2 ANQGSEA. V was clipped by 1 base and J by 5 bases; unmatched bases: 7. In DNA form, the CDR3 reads TGCAGCGTTGAAGGCCTAGCGGGTAGTAACAATGAGCAGTTCTTC. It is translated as CSVEGLAGSNNEQFF.

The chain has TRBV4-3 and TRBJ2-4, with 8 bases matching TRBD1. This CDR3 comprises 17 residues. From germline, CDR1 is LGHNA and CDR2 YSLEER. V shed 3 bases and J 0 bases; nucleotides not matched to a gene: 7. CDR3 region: CASSHTDRGTAKNIQYF. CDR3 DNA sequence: TGCGCCAGCAGCCATACCGACAGGGGTACAGCCAAAAACATTCAGTACTTC.

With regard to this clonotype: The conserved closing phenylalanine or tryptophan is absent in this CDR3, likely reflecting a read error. CDR3 DNA: TGTGCCGGCAGCTTAGATGACCTGCGACGGCACAATGAGCAGTTCTTA. Translation gives CAGSLDDLRRHNEQFL. The genes are TRBV11-3 and TRBJ2-1, with no clear D. Germline V CDR1 and CDR2: SGHNT, YENEEA. The CDR3 is made up of 16 amino acids.

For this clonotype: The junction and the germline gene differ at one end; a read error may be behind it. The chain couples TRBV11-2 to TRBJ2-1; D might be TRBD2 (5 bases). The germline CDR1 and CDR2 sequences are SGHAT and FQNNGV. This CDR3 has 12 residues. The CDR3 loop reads CTSSLEGAGQFF. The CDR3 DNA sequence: TGTACCAGCAGCTTAGAGGGAGCAGGGCAGTTCTTC.

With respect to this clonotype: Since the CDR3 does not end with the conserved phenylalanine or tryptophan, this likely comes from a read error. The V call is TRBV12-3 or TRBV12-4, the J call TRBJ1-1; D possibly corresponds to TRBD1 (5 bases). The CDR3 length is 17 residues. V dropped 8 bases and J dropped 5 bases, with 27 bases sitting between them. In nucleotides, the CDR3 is TGTGCCAGCGGGAGCGACTGGGGTAGGGGCGCGAGAACTGAAGCTTTCATT. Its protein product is CASGSDWGRGARTEAFI.

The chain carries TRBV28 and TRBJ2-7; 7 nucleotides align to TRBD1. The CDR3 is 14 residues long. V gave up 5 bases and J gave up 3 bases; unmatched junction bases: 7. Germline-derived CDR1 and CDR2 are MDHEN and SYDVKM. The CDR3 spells CASSADRVFYEQYF. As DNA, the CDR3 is TGTGCCAGCAGTGCCGACAGGGTATTCTACGAGCAGTACTTC.

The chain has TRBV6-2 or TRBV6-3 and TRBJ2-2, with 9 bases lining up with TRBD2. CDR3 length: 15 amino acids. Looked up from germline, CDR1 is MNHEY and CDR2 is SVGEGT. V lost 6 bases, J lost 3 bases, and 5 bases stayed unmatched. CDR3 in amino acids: CASRRLAEDTGELFF. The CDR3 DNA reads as TGTGCCAGCAGACGACTAGCGGAAGACACCGGGGAGCTGTTTTTT.

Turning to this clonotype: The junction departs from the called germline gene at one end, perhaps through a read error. This chain's CDR3 is CASSLTLAGNNEQLF. The CDR3 DNA sequence: TGTGCCAGCAGCTTAACTCTAGCGGGAAACAATGAGCAGCTCTTC. The chain links TRBV7-3 to TRBJ2-1, with TRBD2 matching 9 bases. Germline CDR1 is SGHTA and CDR2 is FQGTGA. The CDR3 spans 15 residues.

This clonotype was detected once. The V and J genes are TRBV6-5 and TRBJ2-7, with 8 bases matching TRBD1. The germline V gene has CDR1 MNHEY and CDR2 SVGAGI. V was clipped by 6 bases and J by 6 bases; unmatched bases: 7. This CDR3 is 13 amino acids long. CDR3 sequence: CASRASGQGEQYF. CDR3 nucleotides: TGTGCCAGCAGGGCTTCCGGACAGGGCGAGCAGTACTTC.